These 11 T cell receptor beta chains were sequenced from one sample in a study of cytomegalovirus exposure and HLA in healthy donors. Use of 60 Vbeta and 13 Jbeta primers characterized the PCR. Method: immunoSEQ multiplex PCR; TCRdb's copy keeps in-frame clones and lacks some. The profile shows fewer than 90,000 clones, roughly three quarters of them singletons. Sample: PBMCs. These receptors all come from a woman aged 40 to 50 in good health and CMV-seropositive.

The table lists this clone with a few counts. V and J are TRBV19 and TRBJ2-7; 8 bases align to TRBD2. The CDR3 contains 15 residues. The germline CDR1 and CDR2 sequences are LNHDA and SQIVND (reference sequence). V lost 4 bases and J lost 0; bases outside the gene matches: 5. The CDR3 DNA reads TGTGCCAGTAGTAAACTAGCGGACTTCTCCTACGAGCAGTACTTC. It is translated as CASSKLADFSYEQYF.

This chain joins TRBV25-1 and TRBJ1-5; no firm D call. CDR1 MGHDK and CDR2 SYGVNS come from the germline V gene. The V end was cut by 1 base, the J end by 7 bases, with 11 bases between. This CDR3 has 14 amino acids. This CDR3 reads CASSEFGPGQPQHF. The CDR3 bases are TGTGCCAGCAGTGAATTTGGGCCGGGACAGCCCCAGCATTTT. The variable domain in full, with the rest retrieved from reference TRBV25-1 and TRBJ1-5, is EADIYQTPRYLVIGTGKKITLECSQTMGHDKMYWYQQDPGMELHLIHYSYGVNSTEKGDLSSESTVSRIRTEHFPLTLESARPSHTSQYLCASSEFGPGQPQHFGDGTRLSIL.

Written as DNA, the CDR3 is TGTGCCAGCAGACCCGGTGGAGGGCGAGCCTACGAGCAGTACTTC. Encoded protein: CASRPGGGRAYEQYF. V gene TRBV7-2 combines with J gene TRBJ2-7; D is perhaps TRBD2 (6 bases). The germline V gene encodes CDR1 SGHTA and CDR2 FQGNSA. Trimming pared 6 bases from V and 2 bases from J, leaving 17 bases between. This CDR3 is built from 15 residues. Filled out from reference TRBV7-2 and TRBJ2-7, the complete variable domain reads GAGVSQSPSNKVTEKGKDVELRCDPISGHTALYWYRQSLGQGLEFLIYFQGNSAPDKSGLPSDRFSAERTGGSVSTLTIQRTQQEDSAVYLCASRPGGGRAYEQYFGPGTRLTVT.

The gene calls are TRBV9 and TRBJ1-1; D is uncertain. V gave up 6 bases and J gave up 8 bases, with 20 bases separating them. The CDR3 runs 14 residues. Germline V lookup: CDR1 SGDLS, CDR2 YYNGEE. In DNA form, the CDR3 reads TGTGCCAGCACCCCATTGCCACTTCAAAACGAAGCTTTCTTT. Protein: CASTPLPLQNEAFF.

This clone was detected once. The chain combines TRBV7-2 with TRBJ2-1, with D maybe TRBD2 (6 bases). The CDR3 is 15 residues long. Germline V gene lookup returns CDR1 SGHTA and CDR2 FQGNSA. The ends were cut back, 1 base at V and 7 bases at J, with 14 bases in the middle. This CDR3 is CASSLVGTFRNEQFF. CDR3 coding DNA: TGTGCCAGCAGCTTAGTAGGGACTTTTAGGAATGAGCAGTTCTTC.

The chain combines TRBV7-9 with TRBJ2-1, with D perhaps TRBD2 (6 bases). V lost 5 bases, J lost 8 bases, and 16 bases lay in between. The CDR3 covers 14 residues. Germline CDR1 SEHNR, CDR2 FQNEAQ (reference sequence). CDR3 sequence reads: CASSASHSGDEQFF. The DNA for the CDR3 is TGTGCCAGCAGCGCTAGCCATAGCGGAGATGAGCAGTTCTTC. Full variable domain (rest looked up from reference TRBV7-9 and TRBJ2-1): DTGVSQNPRHKITKRGQNVTFRCDPISEHNRLYWYRQTLGQGPEFLTYFQNEAQLEKSRLLSDRFSAERPKGSFSTLEIQRTEQGDSAMYLCASSASHSGDEQFFGPGTRLTVL.

V is TRBV5-1 and J is TRBJ2-3; TRBD2 agrees at 9 bases. CDR3 length: 14 residues. Per the germline V gene, CDR1 is SGHRS and CDR2 is YFSETQ. The V and J ends lost 6 bases and 6 bases, in that order; junction bases with no gene match: 8. CDR3 amino acids: CASIRGGGVDTQYF. CDR3 nucleotide sequence: TGCGCCAGCATCCGGGGCGGGGGGGTCGATACGCAGTATTTT.

The chain uses TRBV14 and TRBJ2-7; D might be TRBD2 (5 bases). The germline V and J ends were trimmed by 4 bases and 5 bases, with 9 bases remaining between them. Germline V CDR1 and CDR2: SGHDN, FVKESK. The length of the CDR3 is 12 residues. The CDR3 sequence is CASSPTGNEQYF. The CDR3, as DNA: TGTGCCAGCAGCCCTACGGGGAACGAGCAGTACTTC.

The J gene is TRBJ2-3, the V gene TRBV29-1, with a possible D match to TRBD2 (7 bases). Per the germline V gene, CDR1 is SQVTM and CDR2 is ANQGSEA. CDR3 length: 12 residues. V shed 7 bases and J shed 6 bases, with 14 bases lying between them. The CDR3 is CSAWGGRDTQYF. The CDR3 bases are TGCAGCGCCTGGGGGGGCAGGGATACGCAGTATTTT.

The chain has TRBV7-8 and TRBJ1-2; maybe TRBD1 (6 bases). V was clipped by 1 base and J by 0 bases, with 12 bases between them. CDR1 and CDR2 from the germline V gene are SGHVS and FQNEAQ. The CDR3 spans 16 residues. The CDR3 DNA reads as TGTGCCAGCAGCTTAGATACAGGGATCTCTAACTATGGCTACACCTTC. Residues: CASSLDTGISNYGYTF.

V is TRBV6-5 and J is TRBJ2-1, with unresolved D. V lost 6 bases, J lost 8 bases, and 8 bases lay in between. Germline-derived CDR1 and CDR2 are MNHEY and SVGAGI. The CDR3 consists of 11 residues. CDR3: CASSSRHEQFF. In DNA form, the CDR3 reads TGTGCCAGCAGCAGCAGGCATGAGCAGTTCTTC.